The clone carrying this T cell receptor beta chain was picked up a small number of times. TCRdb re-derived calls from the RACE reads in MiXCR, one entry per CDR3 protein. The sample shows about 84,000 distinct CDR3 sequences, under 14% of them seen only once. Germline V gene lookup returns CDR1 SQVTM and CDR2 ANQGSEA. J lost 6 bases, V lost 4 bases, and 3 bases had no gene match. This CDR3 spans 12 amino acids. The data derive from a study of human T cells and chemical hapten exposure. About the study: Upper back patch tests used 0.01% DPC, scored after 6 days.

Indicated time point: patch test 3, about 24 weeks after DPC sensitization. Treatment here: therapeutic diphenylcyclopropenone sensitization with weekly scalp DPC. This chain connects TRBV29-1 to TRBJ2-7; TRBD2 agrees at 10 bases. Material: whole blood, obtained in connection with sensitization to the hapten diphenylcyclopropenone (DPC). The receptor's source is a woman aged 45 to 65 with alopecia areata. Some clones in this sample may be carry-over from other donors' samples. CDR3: CSVAWTSGEQYF. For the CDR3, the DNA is TGCAGCGTTGCTTGGACTAGCGGCGAGCAGTACTTC.